These 7 T cell receptor beta chains came from one sample sequenced in a study of post-analysis software for immune sequencing data. Study-wide findings and caveats: Five TRBV segments occurring more often in patients than controls included TRBV5-6, TRBV5-1 and TRBV20-1.

These receptors' antigens are unknown. The authors incorporated unique molecular identifiers into the TCR beta cDNA libraries. One entry per CDR3 protein results from TCRdb running MiXCR on the PCR reads. The sample holds roughly 800,000 distinct CDR3 sequences; about 50% are singletons and the top ten take approximately 4.5%. The source material was blood. The receptors originated from a girl aged 5 to 17 with multiple sclerosis.

V and J are TRBV2 and TRBJ2-3; D remains ambiguous. V lost 7 bases, J lost 2 bases, and 16 bases lay in between. The CDR3 totals 15 residues. Germline CDR1 and CDR2: SNHLY and FYNNEI. CDR3 protein: CASKSVAVPTDTQYF. The CDR3 DNA reads as TGTGCCAGCAAGTCAGTGGCGGTTCCCACAGATACGCAGTATTTT. Combining the CDR3 with reference TRBV2 and TRBJ2-3 gives the whole variable domain EPEVTQTPSHQVTQMGQEVILRCVPISNHLYFYWYRQILGQKVEFLVSFYNNEISEKSEIFDDQFSVERPDGSNFTLKIRSTKLEDSAMYFCASKSVAVPTDTQYFGPGTRLTVL.

This clonotype has just a few counts. CDR3 protein: CAITGGGTETYEQYF. The DNA for the CDR3 is TGTGCCATCACGGGCGGAGGGACCGAGACCTACGAGCAGTACTTC. The chain is built from TRBV10-3 and TRBJ2-7, with D possibly TRBD2 on 6 matching bases. This CDR3 region has 15 residues. From germline, CDR1 is ENHRY and CDR2 SYGVKD. Between the trimmed V and J ends, which lost 7 bases and 2 bases, there was a span of 18 bases.

This chain links TRBV10-2 with TRBJ2-2, with D tentatively TRBD2 (6 bases). V was trimmed by 8 bases and J by 1 base, leaving 8 bases between them. Per germline, CDR1 WSHSY and CDR2 SAAADI. This CDR3 has 13 amino acids. CDR3 in DNA: TGCGCCAGCGGGAGGCAGAACACCGGGGAGCTGTTTTTT. Residues: CASGRQNTGELFF.

The V call is TRBV5-1, the J call TRBJ2-5, with a possible D match to TRBD1 (5 bases). V lost 4 bases and J 1 base, leaving 11 bases between the germline ends. Germline-derived CDR1 and CDR2 are SGHRS and YFSETQ. This CDR3 comprises 14 residues. CDR3 amino acids: CASSLSTAQETQYF. Here the CDR3 DNA reads TGCGCCAGCAGCCTATCGACAGCCCAAGAGACCCAGTACTTC.

This rearrangement joins TRBV29-1 to TRBJ2-5; D ambiguous. This CDR3 has 12 amino acids. Germline assignment: CDR1 SQVTM and CDR2 ANQGSEA. Deletions cut 3 bases from V and 2 bases from J, with 7 bases between. Here the CDR3 reads CSVEWGQETQYF. The CDR3 DNA is TGCAGCGTTGAGTGGGGACAAGAGACCCAGTACTTC.

The sample holds a few counts of this clonotype. The J gene is TRBJ2-6, the V gene TRBV7-8; D possibly corresponds to TRBD1 (6 bases). The CDR3 totals 15 residues. Germline CDR1 reads SGHVS; CDR2 reads FQNEAQ. Deletions cut 6 bases from V and 4 bases from J, with 13 bases between. CDR3 protein: CASSVDRSGANVLTF. For the CDR3, the DNA is TGTGCCAGCAGTGTCGACAGGTCCGGGGCCAACGTCCTGACTTTC.

The chain links TRBV9 to TRBJ2-3, with TRBD2 matching over 10 bases. The CDR3 is 18 amino acids. Trimming cost V 1 base and J 9 bases; bases outside gene matches: 17. Germline lookup yields CDR1 SGDLS and CDR2 YYNGEE. CDR3 bases: TGTGCCAGCAGCGTATTGACCAGCGGGGGGGCTTCGGTCGAGACGCAGTATTTT. Translation gives CASSVLTSGGASVETQYF.